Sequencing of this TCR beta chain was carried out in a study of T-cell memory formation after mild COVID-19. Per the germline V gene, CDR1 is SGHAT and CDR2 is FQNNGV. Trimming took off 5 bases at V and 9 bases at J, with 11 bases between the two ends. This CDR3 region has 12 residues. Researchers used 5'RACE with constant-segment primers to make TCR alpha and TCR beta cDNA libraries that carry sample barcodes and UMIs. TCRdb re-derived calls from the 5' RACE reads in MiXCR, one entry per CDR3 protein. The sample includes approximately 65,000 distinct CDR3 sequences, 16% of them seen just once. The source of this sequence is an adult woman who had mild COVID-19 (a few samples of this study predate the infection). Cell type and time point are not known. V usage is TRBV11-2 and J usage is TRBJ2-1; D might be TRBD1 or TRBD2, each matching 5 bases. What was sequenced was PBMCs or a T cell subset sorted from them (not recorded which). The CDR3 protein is CASSRGPREQFF. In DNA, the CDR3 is TGTGCCAGCAGCCGGGGACCGCGTGAGCAGTTCTTC.